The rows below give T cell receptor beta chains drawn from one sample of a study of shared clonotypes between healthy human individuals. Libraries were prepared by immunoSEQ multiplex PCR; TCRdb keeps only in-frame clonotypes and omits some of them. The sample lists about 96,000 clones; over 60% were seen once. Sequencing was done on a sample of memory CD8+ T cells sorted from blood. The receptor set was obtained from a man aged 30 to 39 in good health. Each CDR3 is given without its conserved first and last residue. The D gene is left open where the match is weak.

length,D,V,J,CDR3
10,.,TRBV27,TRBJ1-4,ASSRGVGKLF
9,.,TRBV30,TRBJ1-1,AGLKNTEAF
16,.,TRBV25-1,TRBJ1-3,ASSETGTAKDLGNTIY
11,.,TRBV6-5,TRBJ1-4,ASRDATNEKLF
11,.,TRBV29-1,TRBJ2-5,SVGGGSGETQY
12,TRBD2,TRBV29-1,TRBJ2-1,SVNGLAEAYEQF
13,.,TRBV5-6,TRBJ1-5,ASSLGERGVQPQH
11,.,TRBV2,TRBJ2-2,ASSETVGGELF
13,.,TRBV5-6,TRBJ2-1,ASSWTPSSYNEQF
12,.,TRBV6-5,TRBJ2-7,ASSYSRGGDEQY
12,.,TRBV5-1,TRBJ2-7,ASSPWGTGYEQY
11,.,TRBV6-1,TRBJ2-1,AVGGVNYNEQF
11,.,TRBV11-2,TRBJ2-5,ASSASVEETQY
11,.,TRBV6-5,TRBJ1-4,AAQGNRNEKLF
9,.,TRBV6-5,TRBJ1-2,ASSENYGYT
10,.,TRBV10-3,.,ATSDNSYEQY
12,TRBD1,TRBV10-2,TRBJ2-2,ASTPGQPTGELF
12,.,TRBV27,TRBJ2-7,ASSDSGFFYEQY
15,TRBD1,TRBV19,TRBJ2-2,ASLLGDRGLNTGELF